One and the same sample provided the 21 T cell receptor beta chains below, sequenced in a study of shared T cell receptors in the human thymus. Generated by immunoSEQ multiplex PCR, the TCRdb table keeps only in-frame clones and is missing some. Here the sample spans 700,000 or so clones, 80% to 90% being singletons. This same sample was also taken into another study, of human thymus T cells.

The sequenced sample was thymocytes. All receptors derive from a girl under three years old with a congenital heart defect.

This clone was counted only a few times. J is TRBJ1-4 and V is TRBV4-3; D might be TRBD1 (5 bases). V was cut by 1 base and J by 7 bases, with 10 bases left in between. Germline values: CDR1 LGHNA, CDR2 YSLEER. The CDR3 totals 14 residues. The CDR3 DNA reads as TGCGCCAGCAGCCAAGGATCAGGGATTGAAAAACTGTTTTTT. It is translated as CASSQGSGIEKLFF.

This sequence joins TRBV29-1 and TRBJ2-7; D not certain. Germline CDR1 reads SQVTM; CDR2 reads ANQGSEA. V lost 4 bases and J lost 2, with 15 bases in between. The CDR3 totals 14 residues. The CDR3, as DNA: TGCAGCGTTGTTGTTCCCCGTGAGGCCTACGAGCAGTACTTC. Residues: CSVVVPREAYEQYF.

The chain's CDR3 is CASSLKATGGIGYTF. As DNA, the CDR3 is TGTGCCAGCAGCTTGAAGGCGACAGGGGGCATTGGCTACACCTTC. The rearrangement uses TRBV5-5 and TRBJ1-2; 10 bases align to TRBD1. This CDR3 has 15 residues. V was clipped by 1 base and J by 7 bases; unmatched bases: 7. Germline loops: CDR1 SGHKS, CDR2 YYEKEE (reference sequence). The full variable domain, in which reference TRBV5-5 and TRBJ1-2 provide the parts outside the CDR3, is DAGVTQSPTHLIKTRGQQVTLRCSPISGHKSVSWYQQVLGQGPQFIFQYYEKEERGRGNFPDRFSARQFPNYSSELNVNALLLGDSALYLCASSLKATGGIGYTFGSGTRLTVV.

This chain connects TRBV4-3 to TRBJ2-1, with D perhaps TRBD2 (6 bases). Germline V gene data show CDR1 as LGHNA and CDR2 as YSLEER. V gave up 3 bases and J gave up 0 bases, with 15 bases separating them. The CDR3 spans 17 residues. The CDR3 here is CASSQAKDYFSYNEQFF. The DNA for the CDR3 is TGCGCCAGCAGCCAGGCGAAGGACTACTTCTCCTACAATGAGCAGTTCTTC.

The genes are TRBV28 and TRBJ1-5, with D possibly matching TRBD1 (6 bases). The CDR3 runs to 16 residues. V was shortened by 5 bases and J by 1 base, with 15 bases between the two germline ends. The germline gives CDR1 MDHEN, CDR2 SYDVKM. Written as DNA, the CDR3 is TGTGCCAGCAGTGGAAGACAGGTCCCAAGCAATCAGCCCCAGCATTTT. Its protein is CASSGRQVPSNQPQHF. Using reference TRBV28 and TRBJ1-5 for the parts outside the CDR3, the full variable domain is DVKVTQSSRYLVKRTGEKVFLECVQDMDHENMFWYRQDPGLGLRLIYFSYDVKMKEKGDIPEGYSVSREKKERFSLILESASTNQTSMYLCASSGRQVPSNQPQHFGDGTRLSIL.

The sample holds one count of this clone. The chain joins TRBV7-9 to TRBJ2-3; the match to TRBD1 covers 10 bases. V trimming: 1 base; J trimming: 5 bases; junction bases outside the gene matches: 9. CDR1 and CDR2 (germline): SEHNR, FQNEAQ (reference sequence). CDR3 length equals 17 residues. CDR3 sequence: CASSLVDRGYEGDTQYF. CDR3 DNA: TGTGCCAGCAGCTTAGTGGACAGGGGGTACGAGGGAGATACGCAGTATTTT.

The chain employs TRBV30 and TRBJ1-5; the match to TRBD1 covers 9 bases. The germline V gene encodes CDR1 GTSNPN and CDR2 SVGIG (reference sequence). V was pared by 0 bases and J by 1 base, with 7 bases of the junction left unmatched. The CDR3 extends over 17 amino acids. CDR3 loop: CAWSVQGAPISNQPQHF. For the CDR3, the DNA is TGTGCCTGGAGTGTACAGGGGGCTCCCATCAGCAATCAGCCCCAGCATTTT.

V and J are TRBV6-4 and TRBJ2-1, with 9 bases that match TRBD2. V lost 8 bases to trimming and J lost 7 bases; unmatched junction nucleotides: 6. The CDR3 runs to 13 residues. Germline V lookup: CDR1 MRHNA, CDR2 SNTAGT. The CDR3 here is CASSAGGRNEQFF. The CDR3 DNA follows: TGTGCCAGCTCAGCGGGGGGTCGGAATGAGCAGTTCTTC.

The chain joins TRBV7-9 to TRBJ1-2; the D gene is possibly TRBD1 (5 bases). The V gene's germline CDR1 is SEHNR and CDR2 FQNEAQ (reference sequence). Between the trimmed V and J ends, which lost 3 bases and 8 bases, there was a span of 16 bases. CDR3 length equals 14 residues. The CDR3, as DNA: TGTGCCAGCAGCTTGTCCGGGGGATATTACGGCTACACCTTC. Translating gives CASSLSGGYYGYTF.

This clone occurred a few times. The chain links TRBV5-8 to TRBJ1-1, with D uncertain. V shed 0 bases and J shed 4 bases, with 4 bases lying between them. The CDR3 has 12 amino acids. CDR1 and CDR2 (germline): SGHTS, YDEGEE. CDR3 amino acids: CASSLVGTEAFF. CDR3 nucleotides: TGTGCCAGCAGCTTGGTCGGCACTGAAGCTTTCTTT.

DNA for the CDR3: TGTGCCAGCAGCTTAGGGGGAGGCAGTTGGGGAACTGAAGCTTTCTTT. Its protein is CASSLGGGSWGTEAFF. The chain employs TRBV7-6 and TRBJ1-1; D uncertain. Between the trimmed V and J ends, which lost 1 base and 5 bases, there was a span of 17 bases. Germline V gives CDR1 SGHVS, CDR2 FNYEAQ. CDR3 length equals 16 residues.

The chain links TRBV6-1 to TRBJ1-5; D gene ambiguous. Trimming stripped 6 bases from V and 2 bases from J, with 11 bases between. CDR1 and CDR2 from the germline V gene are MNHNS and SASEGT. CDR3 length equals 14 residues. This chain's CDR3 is CASRARGGNQPQHF. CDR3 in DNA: TGTGCCAGCAGGGCCCGGGGAGGCAATCAGCCCCAGCATTTT.

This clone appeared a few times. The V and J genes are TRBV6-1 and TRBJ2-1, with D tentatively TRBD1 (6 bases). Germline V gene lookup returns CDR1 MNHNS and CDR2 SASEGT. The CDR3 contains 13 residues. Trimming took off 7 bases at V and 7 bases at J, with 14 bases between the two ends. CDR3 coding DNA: TGTGCCAGCAATTTTAAACAGGGAAATGAGCAGTTCTTC. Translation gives CASNFKQGNEQFF.

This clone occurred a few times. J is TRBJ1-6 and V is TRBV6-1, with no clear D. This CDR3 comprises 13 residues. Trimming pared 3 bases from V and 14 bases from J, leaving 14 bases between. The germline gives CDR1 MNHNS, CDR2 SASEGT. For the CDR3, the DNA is TGTGCCAGCAGTGATTCAAGGCGGTCGGCCCTCCACTTT. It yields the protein CASSDSRRSALHF.

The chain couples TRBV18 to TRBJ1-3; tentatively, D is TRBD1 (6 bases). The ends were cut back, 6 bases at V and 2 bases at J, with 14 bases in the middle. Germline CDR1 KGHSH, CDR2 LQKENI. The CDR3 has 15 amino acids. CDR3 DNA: TGTGCCAGCTCGCTACAGGGAAGGGCTGGAAACACCATATATTTT. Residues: CASSLQGRAGNTIYF.

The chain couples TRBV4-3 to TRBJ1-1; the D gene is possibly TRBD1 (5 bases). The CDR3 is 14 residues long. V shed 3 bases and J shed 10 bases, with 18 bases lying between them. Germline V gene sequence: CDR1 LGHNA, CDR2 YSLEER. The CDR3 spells CASSQSGSGLGAFF. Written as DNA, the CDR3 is TGCGCCAGCAGCCAGTCAGGTTCAGGGCTCGGAGCTTTCTTT.

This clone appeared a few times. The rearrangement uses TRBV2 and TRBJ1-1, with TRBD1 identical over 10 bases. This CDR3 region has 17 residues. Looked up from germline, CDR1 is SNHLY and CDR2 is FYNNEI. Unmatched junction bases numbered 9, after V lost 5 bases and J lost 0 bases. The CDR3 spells CASSRDRGLLMNTEAFF. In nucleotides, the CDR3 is TGTGCCAGCAGTCGGGACAGGGGACTCTTAATGAACACTGAAGCTTTCTTT.

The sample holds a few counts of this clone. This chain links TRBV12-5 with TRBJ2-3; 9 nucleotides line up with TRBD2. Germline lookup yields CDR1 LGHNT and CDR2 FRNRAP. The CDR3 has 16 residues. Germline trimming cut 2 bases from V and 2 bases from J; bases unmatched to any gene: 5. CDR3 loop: CASGLCSGGPTDTQYF. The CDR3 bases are TGTGCTAGTGGTTTGTGTAGCGGGGGCCCCACAGATACGCAGTATTTT.

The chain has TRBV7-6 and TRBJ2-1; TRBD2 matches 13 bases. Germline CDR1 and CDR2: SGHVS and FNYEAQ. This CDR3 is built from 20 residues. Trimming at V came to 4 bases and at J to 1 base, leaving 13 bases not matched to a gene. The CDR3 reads CASSSRTSGGPDGSYNEQFF. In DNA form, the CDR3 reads TGTGCCAGCAGCTCTAGGACTAGCGGGGGCCCTGACGGATCCTACAATGAGCAGTTCTTC.

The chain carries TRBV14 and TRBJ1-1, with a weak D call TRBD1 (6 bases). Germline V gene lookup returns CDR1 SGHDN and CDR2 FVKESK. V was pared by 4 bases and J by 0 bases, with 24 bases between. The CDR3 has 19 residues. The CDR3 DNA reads TGTGCCAGCAGCCCAGCCCCCCAGGGGTATCCCCCCATGAACACTGAAGCTTTCTTT. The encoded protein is CASSPAPQGYPPMNTEAFF. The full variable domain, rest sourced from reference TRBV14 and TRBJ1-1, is EAGVTQFPSHSVIEKGQTVTLRCDPISGHDNLYWYRRVMGKEIKFLLHFVKESKQDESGMPNNRFLAERTGGTYSTLKVQPAELEDSGVYFCASSPAPQGYPPMNTEAFFGQGTRLTVV.

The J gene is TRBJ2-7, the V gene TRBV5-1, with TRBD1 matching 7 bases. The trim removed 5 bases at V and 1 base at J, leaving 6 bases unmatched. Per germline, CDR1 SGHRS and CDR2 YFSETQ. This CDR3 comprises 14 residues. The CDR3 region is CASRPGTESYEQYF. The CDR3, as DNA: TGCGCCAGCAGGCCCGGGACAGAGTCCTACGAGCAGTACTTC.